This TCR beta chain appears in the sequencing data of a study of regulatory T cells in long-lasting Graves disease. Study outcomes and limitations: Persistent Graves' patients had lower TCR diversity than newly diagnosed ones.

Arm-PCR of CDR3 regions and iRepertoire HTBI primers were used to build TCR beta libraries. TCRdb recomputed calls from the multiplex PCR reads with MiXCR, one row per CDR3 protein. The profile shows 400,000 to 500,000 distinct CDR3 sequences, under 25% of them singletons. From germline, CDR1 is SNHLY and CDR2 FYNNEI. Trimming cost V 3 bases and J 0 bases, with 11 bases left between them. The CDR3 contains 16 residues. Stated time point: persistent/refractory GD, antithyroid drugs over 5 years with positive TRAb. Following extraction of RNA from PBMCs, that RNA was used to make the TCR library. This clonotype occurred a few times. Its cognate antigen is unknown.

The clonotype comes from a female donor with Graves disease. The chain has TRBV2 and TRBJ2-2, with a weak D call TRBD2 (6 bases). Sample: peripheral blood mononuclear cells (PBMCs), taken when the disease was refractory, from a patient treated with antithyroid drugs. The CDR3 bases are TGTGCCAGCAGTGACGGGGACTTCTCGAACACCGGGGAGCTGTTTTTT. This codes for CASSDGDFSNTGELFF. Looking up the rest from reference TRBV2 and TRBJ2-2 gives the full variable domain: EPEVTQTPSHQVTQMGQEVILRCVPISNHLYFYWYRQILGQKVEFLVSFYNNEISEKSEIFDDQFSVERPDGSNFTLKIRSTKLEDSAMYFCASSDGDFSNTGELFFGEGSRLTVL.